This T cell receptor beta chain was identified during a study of neurological immune-mediated disorders. General study results and limits: Across subjects, expanded clones had no CDR3 amino acid sequences in common, pointing to private repertoires in all groups.

V was clipped by 0 bases and J by 3 bases, with 13 bases between them. The CDR3 sequence is 16 residues long. Germline CDR1 SGHRS, CDR2 YFSETQ. As to this clonotype: No antigen is known for it.

Via MiXCR, TCRdb re-called the 5' RACE reads, giving one row per CDR3 protein. This table has roughly 88,000 distinct CDR3 sequences, approximately 4% appearing once. Unsorted libraries were prepared from 2 million PBMCs that had been stored at -80 C. This chain links TRBV5-1 with TRBJ1-3; D is possibly TRBD1 (6 bases). The sequencing input was PBMCs. The clonotype originates from a woman between 45 and 65 years old with multiple sclerosis. In DNA form, the CDR3 reads TGCGCCAGCAGCTTGGGACAGGCGGGCTATGGAAACACCATATATTTT. It specifies CASSLGQAGYGNTIYF.